The clone carrying this TCR beta chain was found many times. The data were taken from a study of T cells in Graves' hyperthyroidism and ophthalmopathy. Trimming cost V 1 base and J 3 bases, with 12 bases left between them. The CDR3 has 15 amino acids. CDR1 and CDR2 (germline): DFQATT, SNEGSKA (reference sequence). RNA transcripts served as the template for amplifying TCR beta CDR3 regions. HTBI primers drove first-round RT-PCR of the TCR CDR3. TCRdb independently ran MiXCR on the multiplex PCR reads; one entry per CDR3 protein. The sample holds some 400,000 distinct CDR3 sequences, roughly 14% seen once. PBMCs were sourced from roughly 10 ml fresh peripheral blood.

The receptor was isolated from a man younger than 40 with Graves' hyperthyroidism that later progressed to Graves' ophthalmopathy. Sequencing used blood. This chain links TRBV20-1 with TRBJ2-2; possibly TRBD1 for D (5 bases). The DNA of the CDR3 is TGCAGTGCTAGAGTGGCAGGGCGAGACACCGGGGAGCTGTTTTTT. Amino acids: CSARVAGRDTGELFF.